This TCR beta chain came from a study of T-cell memory formation after mild COVID-19. Study-wide context: In these data, TCR clusters were largely donor specific.

The CDR3 totals 18 residues. Germline V gene data show CDR1 as SEHNR and CDR2 as FQNEAQ (reference sequence). The V and J ends lost 5 bases and 3 bases respectively, with 26 bases between them. Findings and limits, study-wide: Most CD4+ clones that shrank were in CM and EM, while CD8+ ones turned up in EMRA. Nothing showed for sure that second-wave clones peaking on day 37 were SARS-CoV-2 specific. Clones that got smaller from day 15 to 85 had even CD4/CD8, while clones growing later tipped toward CD4+.

About this clonotype: The target antigen is unknown.

TCRdb used MiXCR to reprocess the 5' RACE reads, holding one entry per CDR3 protein. In the table there are tens of thousands of distinct CDR3 sequences, approximately 13% of which are singletons. This TCR was sampled from an adult woman who had mild COVID-19 (a few samples of this study predate the infection). Cell type and time point are not known. Specimen: PBMCs or a T cell subset sorted from them (not recorded which). V gene TRBV7-9 combines with J gene TRBJ2-7; TRBD1 or TRBD2 may be the D gene (6 bases each). CDR3 residues: CASSLKGGYPAVLYEQYF. The DNA for the CDR3 is TGTGCCAGCAGCCTCAAGGGGGGTTATCCCGCCGTCCTCTACGAGCAGTACTTC.